This T cell receptor beta chain was profiled in a study of human versus mouse CDR3 diversity and MHC coevolution. Naive CD4 T cells were sorted as CD45RO-negative, CD62L-positive. Germline lookup yields CDR1 MGHRA and CDR2 YSYEKL. The CDR3 loop spans 16 amino acids. J gave up 0 bases and V 6 bases, and 7 bases lay outside the gene matches. Concerning this clone: Its antigen remains unknown.

The data were produced by immunoSEQ multiplex PCR, yet TCRdb's version contains in-frame clones alone and is incomplete. The repertoire holds roughly 86,000 clones, with 93% as singletons. Broader study findings: Human T cells were selected on six MHC II alleles. Most of the three human donors had the lowest clonal inequality. Mice had fewer CDR3 deletions and insertions than humans on average.

The sample comprised naive CD4+ T cells from blood. As to subset: CD45RO-negative CD62L-positive naive CD4 T cells. The V gene is TRBV4-1, the J gene TRBJ2-2, with 7 bases fitting TRBD1. The clonotype was recovered from a person between 25 and 69 years old in good health. CDR3 in DNA: TGCGCCAGCAGGGAGTCTCAGGGGGCGAACACCGGGGAGCTGTTTTTT. Its translation: CASRESQGANTGELFF.